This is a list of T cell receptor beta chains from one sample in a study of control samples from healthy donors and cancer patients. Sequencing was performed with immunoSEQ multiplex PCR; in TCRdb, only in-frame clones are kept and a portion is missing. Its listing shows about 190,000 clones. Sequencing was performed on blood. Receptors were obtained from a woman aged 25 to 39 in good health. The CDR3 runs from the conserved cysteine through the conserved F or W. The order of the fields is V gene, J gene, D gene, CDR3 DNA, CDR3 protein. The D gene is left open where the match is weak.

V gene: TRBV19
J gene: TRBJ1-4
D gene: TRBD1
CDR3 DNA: TGTGCCAGTAGGGGACAGGGGGAAGCTAATGAAAAACTGTTTTTT
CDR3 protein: CASRGQGEANEKLFF

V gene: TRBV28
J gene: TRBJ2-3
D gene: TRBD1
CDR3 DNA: TGTGCCAGCAGTTTGGAGCAGGGGGCAGATACGCAGTATTTT
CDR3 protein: CASSLEQGADTQYF

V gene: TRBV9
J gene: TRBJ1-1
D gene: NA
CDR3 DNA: TGTGCCAGCAGCGAGAGGGGGGGAACTGAAGCTTTCTTT
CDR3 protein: CASSERGGTEAFF

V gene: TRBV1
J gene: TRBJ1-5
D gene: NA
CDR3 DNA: TGCACCAGCAGCCAAGATTCCGCCCACCGGGTATACATATCGTATAGCAATCAGCCCCAGCATTTT
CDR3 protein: CTSSQDSAHRVYISYSNQPQHF

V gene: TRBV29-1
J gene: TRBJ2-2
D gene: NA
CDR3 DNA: TGCAGCGTTACCCCCTACACCGGGGAGCTGTTTTTT
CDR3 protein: CSVTPYTGELFF

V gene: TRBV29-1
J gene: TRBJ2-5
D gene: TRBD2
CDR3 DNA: TGCAGCGTTGAGAGACTAGCGGGGGGTGTGACCCAGTACTTC
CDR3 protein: CSVERLAGGVTQYF

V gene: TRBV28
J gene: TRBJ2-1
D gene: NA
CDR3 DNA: TGTGCCAGCATGCAGGGGTCAAATTACAATGAGCAGTTCTTC
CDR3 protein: CASMQGSNYNEQFF

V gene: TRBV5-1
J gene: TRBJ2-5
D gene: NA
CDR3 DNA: TGCGCCAGCAGCCGCAGGGGTGGAGGAGAGACCCAGTACTTC
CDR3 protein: CASSRRGGGETQYF

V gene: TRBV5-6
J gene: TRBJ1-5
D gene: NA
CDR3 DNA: TGTGCCAGCAGGACTCAGGGTGGCAATCAGCCCCAGCATTTT
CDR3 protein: CASRTQGGNQPQHF

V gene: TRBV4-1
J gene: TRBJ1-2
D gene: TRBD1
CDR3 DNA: TGCGCCAGCAGCCAAGTCGACAGGGAAGAATGGTCGGACTATGGCTACACCTTC
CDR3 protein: CASSQVDREEWSDYGYTF

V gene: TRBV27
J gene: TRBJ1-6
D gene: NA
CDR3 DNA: TGTGCCAGCAGCCTAGAGGGTAGAGCTTCACCCCTCCACTTT
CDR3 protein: CASSLEGRASPLHF

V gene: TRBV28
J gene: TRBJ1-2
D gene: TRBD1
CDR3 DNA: TGTGCCAGCAGTTTACTGGGACAGGGGGCGTCGTACTATGGCTACACCTTC
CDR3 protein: CASSLLGQGASYYGYTF

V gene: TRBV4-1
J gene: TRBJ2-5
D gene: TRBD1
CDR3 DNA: TGCGCCAGCAGCCTTACAGGGGTCCAAGAGACCCAGTACTTC
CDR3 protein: CASSLTGVQETQYF

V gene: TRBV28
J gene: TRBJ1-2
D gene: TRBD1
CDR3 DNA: TGTGCCAGCAGCCTGCAGCCCGGGACAGCTCCCCGGGCTGGCTACACCTTC
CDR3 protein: CASSLQPGTAPRAGYTF

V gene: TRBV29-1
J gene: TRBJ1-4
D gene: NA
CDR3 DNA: TGCAGCGTCCGTCCGACAAAAACTAATGAAAAACTGTTTTTT
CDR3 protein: CSVRPTKTNEKLFF

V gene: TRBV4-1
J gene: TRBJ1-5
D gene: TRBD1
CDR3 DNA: TGCGCCAGCAGCCAAAAAGTAGGGACAGAGAAACACAATCAGCCCCAGCATTTT
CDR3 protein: CASSQKVGTEKHNQPQHF

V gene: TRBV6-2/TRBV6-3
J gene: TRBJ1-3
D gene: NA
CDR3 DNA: TGTGCCAGCAGTTACTCGATGGTCATCGTCTCTGGAAACACCATATATTTT
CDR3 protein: CASSYSMVIVSGNTIYF

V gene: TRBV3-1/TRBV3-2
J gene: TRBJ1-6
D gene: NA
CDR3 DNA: TGTGCCAGCAGCCGTCACCCCGGGGCGCGAAATTCACCCCTCCACTTT
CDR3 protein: CASSRHPGARNSPLHF

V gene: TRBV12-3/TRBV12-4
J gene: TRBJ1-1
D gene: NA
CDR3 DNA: TGTGCCAGCAGAAACCCTACAGAGAAAGCTTTCTTT
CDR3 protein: CASRNPTEKAFF

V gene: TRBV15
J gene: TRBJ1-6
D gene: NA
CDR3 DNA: TGTGCCACCAGCAGAGATTTTGCTAATTCACCCCTCCACTTT
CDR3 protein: CATSRDFANSPLHF

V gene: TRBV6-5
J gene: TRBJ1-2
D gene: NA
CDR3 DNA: TGTGCCAGCAGTTACTCGCAGGGCCTCTATGGCTACACCTTC
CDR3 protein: CASSYSQGLYGYTF

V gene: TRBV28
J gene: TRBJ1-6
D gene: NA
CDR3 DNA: TGTGCCAGCCTCCTGAGCTCCTATAATTCACCCCTCCACTTT
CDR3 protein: CASLLSSYNSPLHF

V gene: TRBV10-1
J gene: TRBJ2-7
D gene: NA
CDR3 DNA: TGCGCCAGCAGTGAGGGCAGGGTTGCCCACGAGCAGTACTTC
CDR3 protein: CASSEGRVAHEQYF

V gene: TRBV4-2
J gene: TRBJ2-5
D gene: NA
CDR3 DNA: TGTGCCAGCAGCCAAGATCAGGGTAGCGCAAAGACCCAGTACTTC
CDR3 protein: CASSQDQGSAKTQYF

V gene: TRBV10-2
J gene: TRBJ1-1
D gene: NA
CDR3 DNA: TGCGCCAGCAGAGGCTTACTGAACACTGAAGCTTTCTTT
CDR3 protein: CASRGLLNTEAFF

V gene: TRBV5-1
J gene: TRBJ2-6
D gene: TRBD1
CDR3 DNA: TGCGCCAGCAGCTTAGACAGGGGCCTTTTCTCTGGGGCCAACGTCCTGACTTTC
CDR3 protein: CASSLDRGLFSGANVLTF

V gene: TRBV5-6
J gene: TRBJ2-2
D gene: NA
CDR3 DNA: TGTGCCAGCAGCTACCGGGACTCAGACACCGGGGAGCTGTTTTTT
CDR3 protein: CASSYRDSDTGELFF

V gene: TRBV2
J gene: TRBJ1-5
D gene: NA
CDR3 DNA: TGTGCCAGCAGTGAATTCCAGGGTTCCAATCAGCCCCAGCATTTT
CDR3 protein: CASSEFQGSNQPQHF

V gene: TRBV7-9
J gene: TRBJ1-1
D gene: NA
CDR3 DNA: TGTGCCAGCAGCTTAACCCTTGGGGGCTACGAAGCTTTCTTT
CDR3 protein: CASSLTLGGYEAFF

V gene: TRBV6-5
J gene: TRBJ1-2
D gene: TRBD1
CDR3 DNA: TGTGCCAGCAAGAGGACCGGGACAGGGACCTATGGCTACACCTTC
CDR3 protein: CASKRTGTGTYGYTF

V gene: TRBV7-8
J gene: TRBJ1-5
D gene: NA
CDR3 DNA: TGTGCCAGCAGCGCCGGACGGTCGGGACAGCCCCAGCATTTT
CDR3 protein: CASSAGRSGQPQHF

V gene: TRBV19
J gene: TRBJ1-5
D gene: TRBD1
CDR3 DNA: TGTGCCAGTAGCGGGACAGAGAATCAGCCCCAGCATTTT
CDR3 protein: CASSGTENQPQHF

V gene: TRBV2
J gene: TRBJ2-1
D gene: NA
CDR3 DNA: TGTGCCAGCAGTGCAGGGAGGAATGAGCAGTTCTTC
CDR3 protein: CASSAGRNEQFF

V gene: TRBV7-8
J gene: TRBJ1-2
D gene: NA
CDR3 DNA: TGTGCCAGCAGCTTAGAGGGGGGCATAGGCTATGGCTACACCTTC
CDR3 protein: CASSLEGGIGYGYTF

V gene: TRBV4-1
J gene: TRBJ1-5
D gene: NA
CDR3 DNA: TGCGCCAGCAGCCAATTTTCGGGGAGGTATCAGCCCCAGCATTTT
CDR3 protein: CASSQFSGRYQPQHF

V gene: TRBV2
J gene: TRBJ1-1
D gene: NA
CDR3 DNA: TGTGCCAGCAGTAGACAGTTAGAACCGAACACTGAAGCTTTCTTT
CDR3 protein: CASSRQLEPNTEAFF